The present T cell receptor beta chain was sequenced within a study of T cell repertoires in cytomegalovirus infection. Germline V gives CDR1 ENHRY, CDR2 SYGVKD. V shed 4 bases and J shed 6 bases, with 13 bases lying between them. The CDR3 sequence is 15 residues long. Via MiXCR, TCRdb re-called the reads, giving one row per CDR3 protein. The sample has hundreds of thousands of distinct CDR3 sequences; around 24% are singletons. The specimen sequenced was CD8+ T cells from PBMCs. This chain connects TRBV10-3 to TRBJ1-6; D gene ambiguous. This sequence was found in a human donor in good health (CMV status not recorded). Some clones in this sample may be carry-over from other donors' samples. CDR3: CAISVNSAANSPLHF. The CDR3 DNA reads TGTGCCATCAGTGTAAACAGCGCAGCTAATTCACCCCTCCACTTT.